Below, one T cell receptor beta chain is given with its context. This could be a read error, since a much larger clone is one nucleotide away. The entry originates in a study of blood T cells in healthy people across ages. Germline V gene sequence: CDR1 SGHVS, CDR2 FQNEAQ. This CDR3 has 18 amino acids. A sample-barcoded 5' primer and a J-beta primer mix were used in a second PCR of roughly 7 to 11 cycles. The study obtained at least 3 million CDR3-containing paired-end reads from every sample. Via MiXCR, TCRdb re-called the 5' RACE reads, giving one row per CDR3 protein. This table has 500,000 to 700,000 distinct CDR3 sequences, approximately 30% appearing once.

The specimen sequenced was blood. This chain links TRBV7-8 with TRBJ2-6; perhaps TRBD2 as D (7 bases). The sequence was collected from a woman older than 75 in good health. CDR3 sequence reads: CASSATRGGPSGANVRTF. CDR3 in DNA: TGTGCCAGCAGCGCGACCAGGGGAGGGCCCTCTGGGGCCAACGTCCGGACTTTC. The full variable domain, its missing parts supplied by reference TRBV7-8 and TRBJ2-6, is GAGVSQSPRYKVAKRGQDVALRCDPISGHVSLFWYQQALGQGPEFLTYFQNEAQLDKSGLPSDRFFAERPEGSVSTLKIQRTQQEDSAVYLCASSATRGGPSGANVRTFGAGSRLTVL.